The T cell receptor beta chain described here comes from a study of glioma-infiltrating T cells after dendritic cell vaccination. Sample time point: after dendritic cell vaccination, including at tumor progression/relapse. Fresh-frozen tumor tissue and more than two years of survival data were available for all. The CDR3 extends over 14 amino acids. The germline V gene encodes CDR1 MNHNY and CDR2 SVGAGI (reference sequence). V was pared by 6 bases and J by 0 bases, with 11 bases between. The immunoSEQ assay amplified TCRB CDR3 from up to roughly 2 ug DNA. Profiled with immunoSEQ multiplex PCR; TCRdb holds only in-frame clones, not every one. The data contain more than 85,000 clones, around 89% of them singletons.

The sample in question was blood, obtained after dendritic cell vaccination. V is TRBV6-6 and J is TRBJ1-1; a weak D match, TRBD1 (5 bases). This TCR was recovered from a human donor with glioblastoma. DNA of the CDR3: TGTGCCAGCAGACCGGGACTGCTGAACACTGAAGCTTTCTTT. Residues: CASRPGLLNTEAFF.